This T cell receptor beta chain was retrieved from a study of shared clonotypes between healthy human individuals. Study-level findings and limits: Investigators expected sequencing depth to affect clonotype sharing among donors. Against clonotypes common to all four donors, non-shared ones had lower generation probabilities.

As for this clone: Its antigen remains unidentified.

Genomic DNA per cell subset filled all wells of several immunoSEQ plates. Here immunoSEQ multiplex PCR was the method, and the copy in TCRdb shows in-frame clones only, minus some. Among millions of clones, more than 80% were seen once, and the ten largest hold 0.39%. The sample comprised naive CD4+ T cells from PBMCs. As to subset: CD45RA+ positively selected. This TCR was recovered from a man between 18 and 35 years old in good health. Some clones in this sample may be carry-over from other donors' samples.

The CDR3 bases are TGTGCCACCCTATCTAGCGGGATAATGAGCACCGGGGAGCTGTTTTTT. Its protein product is CATLSSGIMSTGELFF. The chain has TRBV6-6 and TRBJ2-2, with 9 bases identical to TRBD2. This CDR3 region has 16 residues. V lost 10 bases and J lost 4; bases outside the gene matches: 13. Germline CDR1 is MNHNY and CDR2 is SVGAGI (reference sequence).